The 10 T cell receptor beta chains reported below all come from one sample, sequenced in a study of glioma-infiltrating T cells after dendritic cell vaccination. The table came from immunoSEQ multiplex PCR; TCRdb's copy has only in-frame clones and leaves some out. In the table there are roughly 100,000 clones, approximately 80% of which are singletons. The sequenced sample was blood, obtained before dendritic cell vaccination. Receptor source: a human donor with glioblastoma.

V gene TRBV11-2 combines with J gene TRBJ2-2; 9 bases fit TRBD1. The CDR3 spans 16 residues. Unmatched junction bases numbered 8, after V lost 4 bases and J lost 5 bases. Germline V gene sequence: CDR1 SGHAT, CDR2 FQNNGV. DNA for the CDR3: TGTGCCAGCAGCTCGTGGGACAGGGAACGAACCGGGGAGCTGTTTTTT. It specifies CASSSWDRERTGELFF.

This clone was found once. The chain employs TRBV10-3 and TRBJ2-6, with a tentative D call TRBD1 (5 bases). Trimming left V 8 bases short and J 3 bases short, with 17 bases between. From germline, CDR1 is ENHRY and CDR2 SYGVKD. The CDR3 spans 16 residues. CDR3 protein: CAIAWGTASGANVLTF. The DNA for the CDR3 is TGTGCCATCGCGTGGGGCACTGCGAGTGGGGCCAACGTCCTGACTTTC.

The rearrangement joins TRBV5-6 to TRBJ2-3; D uncertain. The CDR3 is 14 residues long. Germline assignment: CDR1 SGHDT and CDR2 YYEEEE. V lost 4 bases, J lost 5 bases, and 14 bases lay in between. For the CDR3, the DNA is TGTGCCAGCAGCCCCAGATGGGCAAAAGATACGCAGTATTTT. As protein: CASSPRWAKDTQYF.

The chain couples TRBV9 to TRBJ2-3; 10 bases are shared with TRBD2. After removal of 3 bases from V and 2 bases from J, the junction contained 3 bases not matched to a gene. The CDR3 covers 15 residues. Germline-derived CDR1 and CDR2 are SGDLS and YYNGEE. CDR3 amino acids: CASSAGLADTDTQYF. The CDR3 DNA follows: TGTGCCAGCAGCGCCGGACTAGCGGACACAGATACGCAGTATTTT.

This rearrangement joins TRBV7-2 to TRBJ2-2, with D maybe TRBD1 (6 bases). Trimming took off 6 bases at V and 2 bases at J, with 10 bases between the two ends. In germline, CDR1 is SGHTA, CDR2 FQGNSA. The CDR3 runs 14 residues. The CDR3 loop reads CASRGDINTGELFF. The CDR3 DNA reads as TGTGCCAGCAGGGGGGACATCAACACCGGGGAGCTGTTTTTT.

The chain has TRBV25-1 and TRBJ1-6, with D possibly being TRBD1 (6 bases). Germline V gives CDR1 MGHDK, CDR2 SYGVNS. The CDR3 is 15 amino acids. V shed 6 bases and J shed 1 base, with 10 bases lying between them. CDR3 amino acids: CASRNRASYNSPLHF. The DNA of the CDR3 is TGTGCCAGCAGGAACAGGGCGTCCTATAATTCACCCCTCCACTTT.

The rearrangement joins TRBV6-5 to TRBJ2-5, with no clear D. This CDR3 region has 12 residues. CDR1 and CDR2 (germline): MNHEY, SVGAGI. V lost 4 bases and J lost 14, with 17 bases in between. DNA of the CDR3: TGTGCCAGCAGTTCCCCCCCCCTTCCTCTTTACTTC. Residues: CASSSPPLPLYF.

The CDR3 sequence is CASSITRLSNEQFF. In DNA, the CDR3 is TGTGCCAGCAGCATCACGCGTCTGAGTAATGAGCAGTTCTTC. This chain uses TRBV11-3 with TRBJ2-1; D remains unclear. Germline V CDR1 and CDR2: SGHNT, YENEEA. The CDR3 runs 14 residues. With 5 bases removed from V and 7 bases from J, the gap between germline ends came to 15 bases.

This chain links TRBV5-1 with TRBJ2-3, with 8 bases that match TRBD2. The CDR3 sequence is 15 residues long. V lost 5 bases, J lost 5 bases, and 10 bases stayed unmatched. Germline values: CDR1 SGHRS, CDR2 YFSETQ. CDR3 amino acids: CASREIGGAVDTQYF. The CDR3 region has the DNA TGCGCCAGCAGGGAAATCGGGGGGGCGGTAGATACGCAGTATTTT.

The CDR3 region is CASSLVRIGTEAFF. The CDR3 nucleotides are TGTGCCAGCAGTTTGGTGAGGATTGGTACTGAAGCTTTCTTT. The V gene is TRBV27, the J gene TRBJ1-1; D call uncertain. The germline V gene encodes CDR1 MNHEY and CDR2 SMNVEV (reference sequence). V was cut by 3 bases and J by 5 bases, with 13 bases left in between. This CDR3 is 14 amino acids long.